This TCR beta chain was recorded in a study of blood T cell repertoires in COVID-19. Clones were read by immunoSEQ multiplex PCR, and TCRdb kept only the in-frame ones, dropping some. The data hold fewer than 250,000 clones, with roughly 82% observed a single time. CDR1 MGHDK and CDR2 SYGVNS come from the germline V gene. The CDR3 is made up of 14 amino acids. V lost 4 bases and J lost 2, with 6 bases in between. This clonotype originated in a woman aged 40 to 55 with acute or convalescent COVID-19. Sequenced: peripheral blood. The V call is TRBV25-1, the J call TRBJ1-6; D is unresolved. This chain's CDR3 is CASSVGPYNSPLHF. The CDR3 DNA is TGTGCCAGCAGTGTTGGCCCCTATAATTCACCCCTCCACTTT.